These 24 T cell receptor beta chains came from one sample sequenced in a study of T cell responses to AZD1222 COVID-19 vaccine. Repertoires were generated with immunoSEQ multiplex PCR, while TCRdb's copy carries only in-frame clones and drops some. The sample lists 150,000 to 200,000 clones, approximately 95% occurring once. Sequencing used peripheral blood, obtained 28 days after the second dose of the MenACWY control vaccine. The receptors come from an adult who received the MenACWY meningococcal vaccine as a control.

The chain is built from TRBV5-1 and TRBJ2-3; the D gene is possibly TRBD2 (5 bases). This CDR3 comprises 15 residues. In germline, CDR1 is SGHRS, CDR2 YFSETQ. Trimming removed 4 bases at V and 3 bases at J, with 15 bases between. In nucleotides, the CDR3 is TGCGCCAGCAGCCCGGAGGTTGCAGAAACAGATACGCAGTATTTT. Its protein is CASSPEVAETDTQYF.

This rearrangement joins TRBV6-6 to TRBJ1-5; 8 bases are a match to TRBD1. J gave up 7 bases and V 4 bases, and 6 bases lay outside the gene matches. CDR3 length equals 14 residues. Germline assignment: CDR1 MNHNY and CDR2 SVGAGI (reference sequence). The CDR3 loop reads CASSFDRGGQPQHF. The DNA for the CDR3 is TGTGCCAGCAGTTTTGACAGGGGTGGGCAGCCCCAGCATTTT.

The chain couples TRBV2 to TRBJ1-5; D gene ambiguous. CDR1 is SNHLY, CDR2 FYNNEI, per germline. Trimming removed 6 bases from V and 3 bases from J, with 12 bases in between. The CDR3 covers 14 residues. The DNA of the CDR3 is TGTGCCAGCAGGGCCGACCGATACAATCAGCCCCAGCATTTT. It yields the protein CASRADRYNQPQHF. The full variable domain, completed using reference TRBV2 and TRBJ1-5, is EPEVTQTPSHQVTQMGQEVILRCVPISNHLYFYWYRQILGQKVEFLVSFYNNEISEKSEIFDDQFSVERPDGSNFTLKIRSTKLEDSAMYFCASRADRYNQPQHFGDGTRLSIL.

The J gene is TRBJ1-1, the V gene TRBV6-5; 7 bases line up with TRBD1. There are 13 residues in the CDR3. Germline V gene lookup returns CDR1 MNHEY and CDR2 SVGAGI. With 6 bases clipped from V and 5 bases from J, the junction kept 6 bases outside the gene matches. CDR3 residues: CASRRQGGTEAFF. Written as DNA, the CDR3 is TGTGCCAGCAGACGACAGGGAGGAACTGAAGCTTTCTTT.

This clone has just one count. V gene TRBV7-8 combines with J gene TRBJ1-1, with D uncertain. Trimming stripped 2 bases from V and 2 bases from J, with 6 bases between. In germline, CDR1 is SGHVS, CDR2 FQNEAQ. The CDR3 contains 13 residues. CDR3: CASSLRHNTEAFF. CDR3 DNA: TGTGCCAGCAGCTTACGGCATAACACTGAAGCTTTCTTT.

This clone was recorded only once. This chain joins TRBV7-2 and TRBJ1-6, with D perhaps matching TRBD1 (5 bases). Per germline, CDR1 SGHTA and CDR2 FQGNSA. This CDR3 has 15 residues. V was clipped by 5 bases and J by 13 bases, with 21 bases between them. CDR3: CASSGTGRNLLPLHF. DNA of the CDR3: TGTGCCAGCAGCGGTACAGGTCGGAACCTTCTGCCCCTCCACTTT.

This chain links TRBV2 with TRBJ1-3; D is uncertain. Trimming left V 5 bases short and J 2 bases short, with 7 bases between. The CDR3 length is 13 residues. Germline CDR1 is SNHLY and CDR2 is FYNNEI. CDR3 sequence (DNA): TGTGCCAGCAGTCGAGGTCCTGGAAACACCATATATTTT. This encodes CASSRGPGNTIYF.

This sequence joins TRBV7-9 and TRBJ2-2, with TRBD1 matching 8 bases. This CDR3 contains 15 residues. The V gene end was trimmed by 6 bases and the J gene end by 9 bases; junction bases not matched to a gene: 12. Germline V CDR1 and CDR2: SEHNR, FQNEAQ (reference sequence). The CDR3 protein is CASSRQGIATRELFF. In DNA form, the CDR3 reads TGTGCCAGCAGTCGACAGGGGATCGCGACAAGGGAGCTGTTTTTT.

The V gene is TRBV29-1, the J gene TRBJ2-1, with 9 bases lining up with TRBD2. V lost 7 bases and J lost 6; bases outside the gene matches: 13. The CDR3 sequence is 15 residues long. The germline gives CDR1 SQVTM, CDR2 ANQGSEA. For the CDR3, the DNA is TGCAGCGCGACGAAAAGCGGGGGGATCGGCAATGAGCAGTTCTTC. This sequence encodes CSATKSGGIGNEQFF.

This clone was counted a few times. J is TRBJ1-2 and V is TRBV19, with TRBD1 matching over 7 bases. Germline CDR1 is LNHDA and CDR2 is SQIVND (reference sequence). Trimming took 6 bases from V and 3 from J; bases not matched to a gene: 4. The CDR3 loop spans 13 amino acids. This chain's CDR3 is CASSLDRDYGYTF. Written as DNA, the CDR3 is TGTGCCAGTAGCCTAGACAGGGACTATGGCTACACCTTC.

The chain uses TRBV6-6 and TRBJ2-1; D might be TRBD2 (7 bases). Germline values: CDR1 MNHNY, CDR2 SVGAGI (reference sequence). This CDR3 is built from 12 residues. The ends were cut back, 6 bases at V and 9 bases at J, with 12 bases in the middle. The CDR3 loop reads CASRVAGAEQFF. CDR3 sequence (DNA): TGTGCCAGCAGGGTTGCGGGGGCTGAGCAGTTCTTC.

This chain joins TRBV3-1 (or the pseudogene TRBV3-2) and TRBJ2-7; D is undetermined. Trimming pared 0 bases from V and 5 bases from J, leaving 11 bases between. The CDR3 runs to 14 residues. The germline V gene encodes CDR1 LGHDT and CDR2 YNNKEL (reference sequence). CDR3 in amino acids: CASSQDILGDEQYF. CDR3 sequence (DNA): TGTGCCAGCAGCCAAGATATTCTAGGCGACGAGCAGTACTTC.

This clone has just one count. The chain's CDR3 is CVRSLGRPRNNGGTEAFF. DNA for the CDR3: TGTGTCAGAAGCTTAGGCAGGCCGCGAAATAATGGGGGCACTGAAGCTTTCTTT. This chain links TRBV7-5 with TRBJ1-1. TRBV7-5 is tagged as a pseudogene. The CDR3 totals 18 residues.

V gene TRBV18 combines with J gene TRBJ2-3; TRBD1 aligns across 9 bases. The CDR3 has 16 residues. The V gene's germline CDR1 is KGHSH and CDR2 LQKENI. V lost 0 bases, J lost 6 bases, and 7 bases stayed unmatched. CDR3 loop: CASSPPNRGREDTQYF. The CDR3 nucleotides read TGTGCCAGCTCACCACCGAACAGGGGGCGCGAGGATACGCAGTATTTT.

This chain uses TRBV20-1 with TRBJ1-4; possibly TRBD1 for D (5 bases). The CDR3 contains 13 residues. Per germline, CDR1 DFQATT and CDR2 SNEGSKA (reference sequence). Trimming stripped 3 bases from V and 3 bases from J, with 8 bases between. CDR3 DNA: TGCAGTGCTAGTTCGGGGGCTAATGAAAAACTGTTTTTT. This translates into CSASSGANEKLFF.

The chain has TRBV7-9 and TRBJ1-3, with 9 bases matching TRBD1. Losses at the gene ends were 4 bases for V and 4 bases for J; bases not matched to a gene: 5. The CDR3 is made up of 15 amino acids. Looked up from germline, CDR1 is SEHNR and CDR2 is FQNEAQ (reference sequence). As DNA, the CDR3 is TGTGCCAGCAGCTCAGGGACAGGGATCGGAAACACCATATATTTT. Encoded protein: CASSSGTGIGNTIYF. The complete variable domain, with remaining parts taken from reference TRBV7-9 and TRBJ1-3, reads DTGVSQNPRHKITKRGQNVTFRCDPISEHNRLYWYRQTLGQGPEFLTYFQNEAQLEKSRLLSDRFSAERPKGSFSTLEIQRTEQGDSAMYLCASSSGTGIGNTIYFGEGSWLTVV.

The chain uses TRBV4-1 and TRBJ1-1, with no clear D. V shed 0 bases and J shed 3 bases, with 11 bases lying between them. Germline CDR1 is MGHRA and CDR2 is YSYEKL. This CDR3 has 15 residues. CDR3 in amino acids: CASSQDGGLDTEAFF. The CDR3 DNA sequence: TGCGCCAGCAGCCAAGACGGAGGGTTGGACACTGAAGCTTTCTTT.

This chain joins TRBV4-3 and TRBJ1-4; D ambiguous. The CDR3 is made up of 14 amino acids. V was pared by 3 bases and J by 8 bases, with 13 bases between. The germline gives CDR1 LGHNA, CDR2 YSLEER. The CDR3 sequence: CASSHTQIEEKLFF. CDR3 nucleotide sequence: TGCGCCAGCAGCCATACGCAAATCGAGGAAAAACTGTTTTTT.

The V and J genes are TRBV5-6 and TRBJ1-4, with TRBD1 matching over 8 bases. Germline V gene data show CDR1 as SGHDT and CDR2 as YYEEEE. The CDR3 covers 15 residues. Trimming removed 1 base from V and 4 bases from J; junction bases left unmatched: 3. CDR3 amino acids: CASSLRGQVNEKLFF. The CDR3 DNA reads as TGTGCCAGCAGCTTGAGGGGACAGGTTAATGAAAAACTGTTTTTT.

This rearrangement joins TRBV7-3 to TRBJ2-3; no definite D call. This CDR3 region has 12 residues. The V gene lost 2 bases and the J gene lost 1 base, with 1 base spanning the gap. From germline, CDR1 is SGHTA and CDR2 FQGTGA. CDR3 bases: TGTGCCAGCAGCTTAGGCACAGATACGCAGTATTTT. It encodes CASSLGTDTQYF.

This clone has more than one count but fewer than ten. This chain links TRBV6-5 with TRBJ1-1; tentative D call: TRBD1 (6 bases). CDR1 is MNHEY and CDR2 is SVGAGI in the germline V gene. The ends were cut back, 11 bases at V and 1 base at J, with 14 bases in the middle. The CDR3 loop spans 13 amino acids. The chain's CDR3 is CAARGGGNTEAFF. The CDR3 nucleotides read TGTGCCGCTCGAGGAGGGGGGAACACTGAAGCTTTCTTT.

V usage is TRBV6-2 or TRBV6-3 and J usage is TRBJ2-2; D is uncertain. The V gene's germline CDR1 is MNHEY and CDR2 SVGEGT. V lost 6 bases, J lost 3 bases, and 8 bases lay in between. The CDR3 loop spans 13 amino acids. CDR3 residues: CASSLDYTGELFF. The CDR3 nucleotides read TGTGCCAGCAGCCTGGATTACACCGGGGAGCTGTTTTTT.

In this sample, this clone turned up once. V and J are TRBV7-9 and TRBJ2-7; D uncertain. The CDR3 loop spans 13 amino acids. The V end lost 2 bases, the J end lost 6 bases, and 11 bases lay between the germline ends. CDR1 is SEHNR and CDR2 is FQNEAQ in the germline V gene (reference sequence). The CDR3 DNA is TGTGCCAGCAGCTTAAAGCCTGCCCTCGAGCAGTACTTC. Amino acids: CASSLKPALEQYF.

The chain links TRBV6-5 to TRBJ1-2; D gene uncertain. The CDR3 covers 13 residues. Trimming pared 4 bases from V and 8 bases from J, leaving 14 bases between. CDR1 and CDR2 (germline): MNHEY, SVGAGI. CDR3 nucleotide sequence: TGTGCCAGCAGTTCTCCCCCAGGCGGAGGCTACACCTTC. This gives the protein CASSSPPGGGYTF.